This T cell receptor beta chain comes out of a study of technical replicates of blood from a handful of donors. The CDR3 sequence is 13 residues long. Losses at the gene ends were 5 bases for V and 9 bases for J; bases not matched to a gene: 7. The V gene's germline CDR1 is LNHDA and CDR2 SQIVND (reference sequence). Method: immunoSEQ multiplex PCR; TCRdb's copy keeps in-frame clones and lacks some. Of about 79,000 clones in the sample, more than 90% were seen once. The sequenced material came from T cells isolated from PBMCs. The receptor comes from a human donor in good health. Some clones in this sample may be carry-over from other donors' samples. This rearrangement joins TRBV19 to TRBJ2-1; 7 bases map to TRBD1. DNA for the CDR3: TGTGCCAGTAGTGCCACAGGGGCACGTGAGCAGTTCTTC. This translates into CASSATGAREQFF.